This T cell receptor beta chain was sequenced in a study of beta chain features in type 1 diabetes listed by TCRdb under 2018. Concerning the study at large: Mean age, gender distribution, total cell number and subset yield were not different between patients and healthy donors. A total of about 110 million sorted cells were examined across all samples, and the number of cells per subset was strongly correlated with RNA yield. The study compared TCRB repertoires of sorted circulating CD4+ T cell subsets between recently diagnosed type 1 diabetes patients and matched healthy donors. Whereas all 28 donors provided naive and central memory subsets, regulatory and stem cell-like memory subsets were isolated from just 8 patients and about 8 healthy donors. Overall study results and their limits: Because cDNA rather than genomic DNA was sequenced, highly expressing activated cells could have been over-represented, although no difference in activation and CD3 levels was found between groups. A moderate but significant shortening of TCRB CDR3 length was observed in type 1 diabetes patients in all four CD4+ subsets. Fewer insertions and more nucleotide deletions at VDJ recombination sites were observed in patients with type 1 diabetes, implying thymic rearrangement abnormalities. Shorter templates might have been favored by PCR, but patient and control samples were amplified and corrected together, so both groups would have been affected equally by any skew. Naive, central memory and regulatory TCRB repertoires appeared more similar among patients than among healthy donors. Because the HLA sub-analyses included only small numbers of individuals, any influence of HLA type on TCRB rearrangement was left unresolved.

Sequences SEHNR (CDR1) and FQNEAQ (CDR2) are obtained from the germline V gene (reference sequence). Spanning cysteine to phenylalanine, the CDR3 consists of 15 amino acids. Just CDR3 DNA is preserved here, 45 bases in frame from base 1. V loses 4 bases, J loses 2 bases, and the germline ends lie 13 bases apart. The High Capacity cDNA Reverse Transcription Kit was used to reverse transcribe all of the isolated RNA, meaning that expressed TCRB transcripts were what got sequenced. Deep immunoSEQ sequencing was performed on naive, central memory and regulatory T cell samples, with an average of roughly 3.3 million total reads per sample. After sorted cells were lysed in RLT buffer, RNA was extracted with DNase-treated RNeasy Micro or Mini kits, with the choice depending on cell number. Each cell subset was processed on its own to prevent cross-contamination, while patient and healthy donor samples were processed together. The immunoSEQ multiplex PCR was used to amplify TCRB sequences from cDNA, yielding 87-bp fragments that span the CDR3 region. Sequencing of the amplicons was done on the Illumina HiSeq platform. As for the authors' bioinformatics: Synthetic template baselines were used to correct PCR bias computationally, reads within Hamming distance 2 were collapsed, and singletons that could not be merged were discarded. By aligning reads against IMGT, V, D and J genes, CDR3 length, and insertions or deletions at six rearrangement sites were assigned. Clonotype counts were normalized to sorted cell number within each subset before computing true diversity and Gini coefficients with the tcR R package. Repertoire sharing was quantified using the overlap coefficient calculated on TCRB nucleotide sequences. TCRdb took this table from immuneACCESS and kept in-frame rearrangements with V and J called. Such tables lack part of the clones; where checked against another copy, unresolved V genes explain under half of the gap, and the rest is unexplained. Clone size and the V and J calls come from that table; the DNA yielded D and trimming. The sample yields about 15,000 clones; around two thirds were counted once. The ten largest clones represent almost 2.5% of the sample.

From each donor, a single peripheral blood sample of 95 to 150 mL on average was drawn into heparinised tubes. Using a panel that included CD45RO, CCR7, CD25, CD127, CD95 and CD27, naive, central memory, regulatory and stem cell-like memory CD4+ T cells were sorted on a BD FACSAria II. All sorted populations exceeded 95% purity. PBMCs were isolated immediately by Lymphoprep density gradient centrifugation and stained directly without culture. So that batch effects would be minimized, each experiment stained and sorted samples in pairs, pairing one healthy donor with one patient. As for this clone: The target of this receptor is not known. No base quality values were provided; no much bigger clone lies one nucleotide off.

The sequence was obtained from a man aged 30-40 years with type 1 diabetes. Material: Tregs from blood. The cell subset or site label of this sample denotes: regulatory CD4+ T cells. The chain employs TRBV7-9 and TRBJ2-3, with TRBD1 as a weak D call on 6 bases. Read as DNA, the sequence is TGTGCCAGCAGCTGGCAGGGGCCCCCCACAGATACGCAGTATTTT. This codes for CASSWQGPPTDTQYF.